One T cell receptor (beta chain) is described in this entry. Its antigen is not known. Healthy donors of bone marrow made up the group. These data originate in a study of cytomegalovirus exposure and HLA in healthy donors. Germline CDR1 SGHDN, CDR2 FVKESK. This CDR3 has 14 amino acids. V lost 0 bases and J 8 bases, leaving 11 bases between the germline ends. Study-level points and caveats: The study carried out a later analysis of TCR beta sequences. It associated under 20,000 of them with specific HLA alleles at a false discovery rate of 0.05. The authors later linked a missense DCLRE1C variant to TCR beta V- and J-gene trimming.

The PCR employed 60 Vbeta primers together with 13 Jbeta primers. Assay used: immunoSEQ multiplex PCR; TCRdb lists only in-frame clones, some missing. This sample has some 130,000 clones, with roughly 85% found just once. The sequence was collected from a man aged 40-49 years in good health and CMV-seronegative. The chain has TRBV14 and TRBJ2-1; possibly TRBD2 for D (6 bases). The sequencing sample was made of PBMCs. Written as DNA, the CDR3 is TGTGCCAGCAGCCAAGATGGACTATCCTATGAGCAGTTCTTC. It translates to CASSQDGLSYEQFF.